This TCR beta chain was identified during a study of STAT3 mutations in large granular lymphocyte leukemia. Profiled with immunoSEQ multiplex PCR; TCRdb holds only in-frame clones, not every one. Found here are 30,000 to 40,000 clones, approximately 84% of them singletons; the top ten hold 10% to 15%. Findings and caveats of the study: Some patients had persisting codominant clonotypes that could mask small clones. In several patients, dominant TCR clone burden exceeded STAT3 mutant burden, suggesting STAT3 mutation arose secondarily. All newly emerging clones after therapy were STAT3 wild type. At least one immunodominant TCR beta clonotype appeared in every T-cell large granular lymphocyte leukemia patient. Sampling intervals varied between patients and samples.

A remark on this clone: The antigen remains unidentified.

Sequenced: peripheral blood mononuclear cells. The TCR sequence derives from a man aged 55-75 years with T-cell large granular lymphocyte leukemia. Some clones in this sample may be carry-over from other donors' samples.

The CDR3 loop is CATTQGTDGYTF. The CDR3 bases are TGTGCCACGACCCAGGGGACGGATGGCTACACCTTC. This chain links TRBV7-3 with TRBJ1-2; possibly TRBD1 for D (6 bases). There are 12 residues in the CDR3. The germline V and J ends were trimmed by 10 bases and 6 bases, with 15 bases remaining between them. CDR1 SGHTA and CDR2 FQGTGA come from the germline V gene.